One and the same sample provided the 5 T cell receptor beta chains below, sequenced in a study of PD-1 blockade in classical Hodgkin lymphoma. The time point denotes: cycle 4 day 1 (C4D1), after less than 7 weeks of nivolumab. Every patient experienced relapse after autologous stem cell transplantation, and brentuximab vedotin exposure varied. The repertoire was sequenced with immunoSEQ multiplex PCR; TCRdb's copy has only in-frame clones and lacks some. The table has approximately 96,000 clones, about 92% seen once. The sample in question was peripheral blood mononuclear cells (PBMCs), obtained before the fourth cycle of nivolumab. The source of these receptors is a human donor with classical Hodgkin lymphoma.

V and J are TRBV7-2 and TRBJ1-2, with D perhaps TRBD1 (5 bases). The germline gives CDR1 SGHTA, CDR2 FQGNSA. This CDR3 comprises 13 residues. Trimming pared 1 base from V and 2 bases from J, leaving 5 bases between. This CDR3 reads CASSLGQNYGYTF. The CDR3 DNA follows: TGTGCCAGCAGCTTAGGACAGAACTATGGCTACACCTTC.

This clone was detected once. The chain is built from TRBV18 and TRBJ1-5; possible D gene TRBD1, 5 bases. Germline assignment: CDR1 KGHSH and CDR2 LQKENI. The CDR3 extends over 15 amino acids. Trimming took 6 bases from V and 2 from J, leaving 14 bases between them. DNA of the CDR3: TGTGCCAGCTCTCAAGTCACACAGGGCAATCAGCCCCAGCATTTT. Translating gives CASSQVTQGNQPQHF. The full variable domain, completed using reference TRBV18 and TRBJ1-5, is NAGVMQNPRHLVRRRGQEARLRCSPMKGHSHVYWYRQLPEEGLKFMVYLQKENIIDESGMPKERFSAEFPKEGPSILRIQQVVRGDSAAYFCASSQVTQGNQPQHFGDGTRLSIL.

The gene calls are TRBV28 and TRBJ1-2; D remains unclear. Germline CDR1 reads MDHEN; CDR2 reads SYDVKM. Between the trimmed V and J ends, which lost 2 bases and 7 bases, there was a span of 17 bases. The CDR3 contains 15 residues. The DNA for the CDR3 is TGTGCCAGCAGTTTAGGATCTATCACCTCTGGTGGCTACACCTTC. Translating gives CASSLGSITSGGYTF.

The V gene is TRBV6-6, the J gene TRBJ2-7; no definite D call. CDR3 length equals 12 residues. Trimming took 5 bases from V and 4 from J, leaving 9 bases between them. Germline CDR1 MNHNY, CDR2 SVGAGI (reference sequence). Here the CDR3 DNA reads TGTGCCAGCAGTCCCTCCCCATACGAGCAGTACTTC. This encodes CASSPSPYEQYF.

Here the CDR3 DNA reads TGTGCCAGTAGTTCGAGGACACCTTCCTACGAGCAGTACTTC. Protein sequence: CASSSRTPSYEQYF. The chain uses TRBV19 and TRBJ2-7; maybe TRBD1 (5 bases). The CDR3 length is 14 residues. V lost 5 bases to trimming and J lost 1 base, with 12 bases between them. The V gene's germline CDR1 is LNHDA and CDR2 SQIVND (reference sequence).